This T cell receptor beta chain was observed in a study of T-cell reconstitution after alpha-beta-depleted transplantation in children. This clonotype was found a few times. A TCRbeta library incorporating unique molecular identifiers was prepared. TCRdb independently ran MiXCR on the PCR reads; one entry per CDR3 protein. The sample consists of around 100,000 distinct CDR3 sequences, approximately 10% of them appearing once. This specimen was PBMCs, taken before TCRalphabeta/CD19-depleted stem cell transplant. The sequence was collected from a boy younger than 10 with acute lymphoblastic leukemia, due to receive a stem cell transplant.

The CDR3 DNA sequence: TGTGCCAGCTCACGGACAGGGATCTCCAATCAGCCCCAGCATTTT. The encoded protein is CASSRTGISNQPQHF. The chain has TRBV18 and TRBJ1-5; 8 bases are a match to TRBD1. Germline V gene data show CDR1 as KGHSH and CDR2 as LQKENI. V gave up 4 bases and J gave up 3 bases; unmatched junction bases: 5. The CDR3 loop spans 15 amino acids.